The rows below give T cell receptor beta chains drawn from one sample of a study of CXCR3-negative and CXCR3-positive naive CD8 T cells. Reprocessing the 5' RACE reads, TCRdb reports a single entry for every CDR3 protein and omits DNA. Its listing shows over 100,000 distinct CDR3 sequences. The source material was naive CXCR3- CD8+ T cells from blood. The source is a human donor in good health. Some clones in this sample may be carry-over from other donors' samples. Each CDR3 is given with its conserved first and last residue.

j_call: TRBJ1-5
v_call: TRBV12-3/TRBV12-4
cdr3_aa: CASSLITRILADGGQPQHF

j_call: TRBJ2-1
v_call: TRBV15
cdr3_aa: CATSKGRHNEQFF

j_call: TRBJ2-3
v_call: TRBV20-1
cdr3_aa: CSASKLAGGGTQYF

j_call: TRBJ2-1
v_call: TRBV29-1
cdr3_aa: CSVEGRWGADEQFF

j_call: TRBJ2-7
v_call: TRBV29-1
cdr3_aa: CSVEDWGGETYEQYF

j_call: TRBJ2-2
v_call: TRBV29-1
cdr3_aa: CSVERGRESGELFF

j_call: TRBJ2-2
v_call: TRBV14
cdr3_aa: CASSQALANTGELFF

j_call: TRBJ2-5
v_call: TRBV15
cdr3_aa: CATSRDNPGGTQYF

j_call: TRBJ2-1
v_call: TRBV3-1
cdr3_aa: CASSQDTVAGVYSRDNEQFF

j_call: TRBJ2-1
v_call: TRBV7-3
cdr3_aa: CASSLRQLYNEQFF

j_call: TRBJ2-7
v_call: TRBV28
cdr3_aa: CASSLHGTGYEQYF

j_call: TRBJ2-1
v_call: TRBV12-3/TRBV12-4
cdr3_aa: CASSFSSSRRDEQFF

j_call: TRBJ1-1
v_call: TRBV6-5
cdr3_aa: CASSYRSSNTEAFF

j_call: TRBJ2-1
v_call: TRBV12-3/TRBV12-4
cdr3_aa: CASSLLAGGTSNEQFF

j_call: TRBJ1-1
v_call: TRBV6-5
cdr3_aa: CASSLRQAFMAFF

j_call: TRBJ2-7
v_call: TRBV11-2
cdr3_aa: CASSLWAGTNEQYF

j_call: TRBJ2-1
v_call: TRBV12-3/TRBV12-4
cdr3_aa: CASSFASGSVYEQFF

j_call: TRBJ1-3
v_call: TRBV28
cdr3_aa: CASSFPGSTIYF

j_call: TRBJ2-3
v_call: TRBV29-1
cdr3_aa: CSVESVAGVGDTQYF

j_call: TRBJ2-1
v_call: TRBV7-9
cdr3_aa: CASSLSRRAPGYNEQFF

j_call: TRBJ2-4
v_call: TRBV13
cdr3_aa: CASSSGSGVAAKNIQYF

j_call: TRBJ2-3
v_call: TRBV6-2/TRBV6-3
cdr3_aa: CASSPPGLADAETQYF

j_call: TRBJ2-3
v_call: TRBV7-9
cdr3_aa: CASSFGTSSTDTQYF

j_call: TRBJ2-1
v_call: TRBV5-5
cdr3_aa: CASRAPTSGGANEQFF

j_call: TRBJ2-7
v_call: TRBV7-9
cdr3_aa: CASSFAFIEGGSYEQYF

j_call: TRBJ2-1
v_call: TRBV5-5
cdr3_aa: CASSGGTNEQFF

j_call: TRBJ2-7
v_call: TRBV13
cdr3_aa: CASSLGTRGEQYF

j_call: TRBJ1-4
v_call: TRBV7-2
cdr3_aa: CASSVGWTAGNEKLFF

j_call: TRBJ1-2
v_call: TRBV20-1
cdr3_aa: CSARPREGGYTF

j_call: TRBJ2-1
v_call: TRBV3-1
cdr3_aa: CASSQGTSSYNEQFF

j_call: TRBJ2-1
v_call: TRBV29-1
cdr3_aa: CSVCPRDYNEQFF

j_call: TRBJ2-5
v_call: TRBV4-2
cdr3_aa: CASSQESRTYQETQYF

j_call: TRBJ2-7
v_call: TRBV13
cdr3_aa: CASSDRTGSYEQYF

j_call: TRBJ2-1
v_call: TRBV11-2
cdr3_aa: CASSPGMGLAGNEQFF

j_call: TRBJ2-3
v_call: TRBV12-3/TRBV12-4
cdr3_aa: CASTSSGDTQYF

j_call: TRBJ2-1
v_call: TRBV2
cdr3_aa: CASSLQGSSYNEQFF

j_call: TRBJ2-1
v_call: TRBV4-1
cdr3_aa: CASSELAGASYNEQFF

j_call: TRBJ2-3
v_call: TRBV9
cdr3_aa: CASSVLGTDTQYF

j_call: TRBJ2-1
v_call: TRBV12-3/TRBV12-4
cdr3_aa: CASSRLKGEQFF

j_call: TRBJ1-2
v_call: TRBV29-1
cdr3_aa: CSVPTGNYGYTF

j_call: TRBJ2-2
v_call: TRBV3-1
cdr3_aa: CASQTGPNTGELFF

j_call: TRBJ2-2
v_call: TRBV27
cdr3_aa: CASSLSKASTGELFF

j_call: TRBJ2-7
v_call: TRBV7-9
cdr3_aa: CASSSGQGSSYEQYF

j_call: TRBJ1-2
v_call: TRBV29-1
cdr3_aa: CSVDSSETGDYGYTF

j_call: TRBJ2-1
v_call: TRBV11-2
cdr3_aa: CASSLVTTGYGEQFF

j_call: TRBJ2-7
v_call: TRBV4-2
cdr3_aa: CASSQERNLAYEQYF

j_call: TRBJ2-5
v_call: TRBV29-1
cdr3_aa: CSVELLRGGKETQYF